The 10 T cell receptor beta chains listed next were all sequenced from one sample in a study of OX40 agonist ivuxolimab in advanced cancers. The repertoire was sequenced with immunoSEQ multiplex PCR; TCRdb's copy has only in-frame clones and lacks some. The sample has 80,000 to 85,000 clones; around 84% are singletons. The sample in question was CD4+ or CD8+ T cells sorted from blood, obtained in a trial of the OX40 agonist ivuxolimab. All receptors derive from an adult with an advanced solid tumor such as melanoma, head and neck, liver or kidney cancer.

This clone appeared a few times. The gene calls are TRBV2 and TRBJ2-5; 8 bases fit TRBD1. The CDR3 totals 15 residues. Germline V lookup: CDR1 SNHLY, CDR2 FYNNEI. V dropped 5 bases and J dropped 3; count of bases not matched to a gene: 8. CDR3 amino acids: CASSPRWTGKETQYF. As DNA, the CDR3 is TGTGCCAGCAGTCCTCGTTGGACAGGGAAAGAGACCCAGTACTTC.

The gene calls are TRBV19 and TRBJ1-4, with TRBD1 matching 8 bases. Germline V gene lookup returns CDR1 LNHDA and CDR2 SQIVND (reference sequence). The CDR3 consists of 15 residues. With 6 bases clipped from V and 3 bases from J, the junction kept 6 bases outside the gene matches. Here the CDR3 reads CASRTRGRSNEKLFF. The CDR3 nucleotides are TGTGCCAGTAGGACCAGGGGGCGATCTAATGAAAAACTGTTTTTT.

V gene TRBV18 combines with J gene TRBJ2-3; 10 bases fit TRBD2. Losses at the gene ends were 0 bases for V and 1 base for J; bases not matched to a gene: 4. The CDR3 contains 17 residues. Germline-derived CDR1 and CDR2 are KGHSH and LQKENI. For the CDR3, the DNA is TGTGCCAGCTCACCACCGGAGCTAGCGGGGGGCACAGATACGCAGTATTTT. Its translation: CASSPPELAGGTDTQYF.

The chain is built from TRBV11-1 and TRBJ2-5; D perhaps matches TRBD1 (6 bases). Trimming pared 1 base from V and 3 bases from J, leaving 15 bases between. Germline V gives CDR1 SGHAT, CDR2 FQDESV (reference sequence). The CDR3 loop spans 16 amino acids. CDR3 sequence reads: CASSLGRDILEETQYF. CDR3 in DNA: TGTGCCAGCAGCTTAGGACGGGACATTCTAGAAGAGACCCAGTACTTC.

V and J are TRBV11-1 and TRBJ1-3; D remains ambiguous. Trimming shortened V by 2 bases and J by 0 bases, and 5 bases separated the two germline ends. This CDR3 has 14 residues. In germline, CDR1 is SGHAT, CDR2 FQDESV (reference sequence). The CDR3 loop reads CASSLHASGNTIYF. The CDR3 DNA sequence: TGTGCCAGCAGCTTACATGCCTCTGGAAACACCATATATTTT.

J is TRBJ2-1 and V is TRBV6-4, with 12 nucleotides matching TRBD2. The ends lost 2 bases at V and 9 bases at J; junction bases unmatched: 8. Germline V lookup: CDR1 MRHNA, CDR2 SNTAGT. There are 16 residues in the CDR3. CDR3 protein: CASSDEGLAGSSEQFF. CDR3 DNA sequence: TGTGCCAGCAGTGACGAGGGACTAGCGGGTTCAAGTGAGCAGTTCTTC.

V and J are TRBV28 and TRBJ2-7; maybe TRBD1 (5 bases). Germline V gives CDR1 MDHEN, CDR2 SYDVKM. The CDR3 covers 15 residues. V lost 6 bases to trimming and J lost 1 base, with 16 bases between them. For the CDR3, the DNA is TGTGCCAGCAGATCATTCTTAACAGGATCCTACGAGCAGTACTTC. Its translation is CASRSFLTGSYEQYF.

V usage is TRBV5-1 and J usage is TRBJ1-4; D gene uncertain. Trimming left V 3 bases short and J 7 bases short, with 16 bases between. The CDR3 extends over 15 amino acids. Germline V gene data show CDR1 as SGHRS and CDR2 as YFSETQ. The CDR3 region is CASSSTPGSREKLFF. The DNA of the CDR3 is TGCGCCAGCAGCTCGACGCCGGGTTCGCGTGAAAAACTGTTTTTT.

V and J are TRBV4-2 and TRBJ2-3; 14 nucleotides match TRBD2. Trimming cost V 3 bases and J 4 bases; bases outside gene matches: 9. The CDR3 spans 18 residues. Germline-derived CDR1 and CDR2 are LGHNA and YNFKEQ. The CDR3 region has the DNA TGTGCCAGCAGCCATACCGGGACTAGCGGGAGTAGGGCAGATACGCAGTATTTT. It specifies CASSHTGTSGSRADTQYF.

The chain is built from TRBV15 and TRBJ2-1; D call uncertain. This CDR3 region has 13 residues. Trimming left V 3 bases short and J 10 bases short, with 13 bases between. The germline V gene encodes CDR1 LNHNV and CDR2 YYDKDF (reference sequence). The CDR3 here is CATSRDLVQEQFF. In DNA, the CDR3 is TGTGCCACCAGCAGGGACCTAGTACAGGAGCAGTTCTTC.